These 24 T cell receptor beta chains share one sample of origin, sequenced in a study of response to subunit inactivated influenza vaccine. TCRdb re-called the RT-PCR reads with MiXCR, one entry per CDR3 protein. This table holds approximately 230,000 distinct CDR3 sequences, over 9% found once. The specimen comprised non-naive T cells sorted from PBMCs, sampled less than 15 days before vaccination. Receptor source: a man aged 50 to 60 who received an inactivated influenza vaccine.

Many counts were recorded for this clonotype. The V gene is TRBV7-9, the J gene TRBJ2-7; 8 bases match TRBD1. The ends lost 5 bases at V and 3 bases at J; junction bases unmatched: 6. The CDR3 consists of 14 residues. CDR1 SEHNR and CDR2 FQNEAQ come from the germline V gene (reference sequence). CDR3 sequence: CASSHGQGLYEQYF. In DNA form, the CDR3 reads TGTGCCAGCAGCCATGGACAGGGTCTCTACGAGCAGTACTTC.

V usage is TRBV30 and J usage is TRBJ2-3; a weak D match, TRBD2 (7 bases). V shed 3 bases and J shed 3 bases, with 19 bases lying between them. Germline loops: CDR1 GTSNPN, CDR2 SVGIG (reference sequence). This CDR3 has 16 amino acids. The CDR3 coding sequence is TGTGCCTGGAGGCATCTTAGGGGGGGTCGTACAGATACGCAGTATTTT. It specifies CAWRHLRGGRTDTQYF.

V gene TRBV7-8 combines with J gene TRBJ2-4; D gene uncertain. V lost 0 bases, J lost 7 bases, and 13 bases lay in between. Germline-derived CDR1 and CDR2 are SGHVS and FQNEAQ. This CDR3 region has 15 residues. The CDR3: CASSLALQVGNIQYF. The DNA for the CDR3 is TGTGCCAGCAGCTTAGCTCTACAAGTGGGGAACATTCAGTACTTC.

In this sample, this clonotype turned up a few times. The rearrangement uses TRBV27 and TRBJ2-2; no clear D. The CDR3 loop spans 14 amino acids. Germline V lookup: CDR1 MNHEY, CDR2 SMNVEV (reference sequence). Deletions cut 0 bases from V and 7 bases from J, with 9 bases between. The CDR3 region is CASSLSAWIGELFF. The CDR3 bases are TGTGCCAGCAGTTTATCGGCCTGGATCGGGGAGCTGTTTTTT.

This clonotype was seen a handful of times. The rearrangement joins TRBV6-1 to TRBJ2-7; 7 nucleotides match TRBD2. Trimming removed 1 base from V and 1 base from J; junction bases left unmatched: 1. Germline lookup yields CDR1 MNHNS and CDR2 SASEGT. There are 14 residues in the CDR3. The CDR3 here is CASSEVGGSYEQYF. The CDR3 nucleotides read TGTGCCAGCAGTGAAGTGGGGGGGTCCTACGAGCAGTACTTC.

This clonotype was observed a handful of times. The chain is built from TRBV21-1 and TRBJ2-2; TRBD1, the table's D call, lacks a check against the DNA. TRBV21-1 is a pseudogene. The CDR3 totals 15 residues. CDR3: CASSIRQGNTGELFF. The CDR3 coding sequence is TGTGCCAGCAGCATTCGACAGGGGAACACCGGGGAGCTGTTTTTT.

This clonotype was seen many times. This chain joins TRBV28 and TRBJ1-6, with 7 bases matching TRBD1. CDR3 length: 17 residues. Germline lookup yields CDR1 MDHEN and CDR2 SYDVKM. Losses at the gene ends were 3 bases for V and 0 bases for J; bases not matched to a gene: 5. CDR3 sequence reads: CASSFSGGSSYNSPLHF. The CDR3 bases are TGTGCCAGCAGTTTCTCAGGGGGGAGCTCCTATAATTCACCCCTCCACTTT.

This clonotype was found many times. V gene TRBV28 combines with J gene TRBJ2-3; no reliable D call. The CDR3 is 11 amino acids. Germline V gene sequence: CDR1 MDHEN, CDR2 SYDVKM. Trimming stripped 4 bases from V and 4 bases from J, with 3 bases between. The CDR3 region is CASSYPDTQYF. The CDR3 DNA sequence: TGTGCCAGCAGTTACCCAGATACGCAGTATTTT.

This clonotype showed up just a few times. The gene calls are TRBV12-3 or TRBV12-4 and TRBJ2-1; the match to TRBD2 covers 14 bases. The J segment lost 4 bases and the V segment lost 6 bases, leaving 5 bases of the junction unmatched. The CDR3 contains 16 residues. The CDR3 is CASRKGLAGVYNEQFF. CDR3 DNA: TGTGCCAGCAGAAAGGGACTAGCGGGGGTTTACAATGAGCAGTTCTTC.

The sample holds a few counts of this clonotype. The chain recombines TRBV5-6 with TRBJ2-7, with D uncertain. Germline V CDR1 and CDR2: SGHDT, YYEEEE. V gave up 0 bases and J gave up 6 bases, with 7 bases separating them. The CDR3 is 12 residues long. CDR3 sequence: CASSLAASEQYF. The DNA of the CDR3 is TGTGCCAGCAGCTTGGCGGCGAGCGAGCAGTACTTC.

This clonotype has at least ten counts. The chain has TRBV16 and TRBJ1-2; the D is unclear. This CDR3 comprises 12 residues. Trimming removed 2 bases from V and 1 base from J, with 2 bases in between. CDR1 is KGHSY and CDR2 is FQNENV in the germline V gene. CDR3 DNA: TGTGCCAGCAGCCAAAATAACTATGGCTACACCTTC. This gives the protein CASSQNNYGYTF.

This clonotype was counted between two and nine times. The chain has TRBV11-2 and TRBJ1-4; TRBD1 might be the D (6 bases). Trimming removed 6 bases at V and 2 bases at J, with 16 bases between. The CDR3 runs 16 residues. Germline V CDR1 and CDR2: SGHAT, FQNNGV. This CDR3 is CASRRLGGRTNEKLFF. The DNA for the CDR3 is TGTGCCAGCAGGCGACTAGGGGGTAGGACTAATGAAAAACTGTTTTTT.

This clonotype was seen only a few times. The chain's CDR3 is CASSPRTGALYEQYF. The DNA of the CDR3 is TGCGCCAGCAGCCCCCGGACAGGGGCCCTCTACGAGCAGTACTTC. V is TRBV5-1 and J is TRBJ2-7, with 9 bases matching TRBD1. V was clipped by 4 bases and J by 3 bases; unmatched bases: 8. The length of the CDR3 is 15 residues. Germline V CDR1 and CDR2: SGHRS, YFSETQ.

In this sample, this clonotype turned up a few times. The rearrangement links TRBV7-2 to TRBJ2-7; D unclear. Trimming left V 3 bases short and J 2 bases short, with 8 bases between. The V gene's germline CDR1 is SGHTA and CDR2 FQGNSA. The CDR3 loop spans 13 amino acids. The CDR3 DNA is TGTGCCAGCAGCTTCAACCCGGCCTACGAGCAGTACTTC. Translating gives CASSFNPAYEQYF. Complete variable domain (other parts from reference TRBV7-2 and TRBJ2-7): GAGVSQSPSNKVTEKGKDVELRCDPISGHTALYWYRQSLGQGLEFLIYFQGNSAPDKSGLPSDRFSAERTGGSVSTLTIQRTQQEDSAVYLCASSFNPAYEQYFGPGTRLTVT.

The rearrangement links TRBV7-9 to TRBJ2-5; possible D gene TRBD1, 6 bases. This CDR3 has 14 residues. Germline V gene sequence: CDR1 SEHNR, CDR2 FQNEAQ (reference sequence). The ends were cut back, 9 bases at V and 1 base at J, with 15 bases in the middle. In nucleotides, the CDR3 is TGTGCCAGTCAATACAGGGAACTCCAAGAGACCCAGTACTTC. Translating it yields CASQYRELQETQYF.

V and J are TRBV4-1 and TRBJ2-7; D is perhaps TRBD1 or TRBD2 (6 bases each). The CDR3 is made up of 16 amino acids. V shed 4 bases and J shed 3 bases, with 19 bases lying between them. Germline V gene lookup returns CDR1 MGHRA and CDR2 YSYEKL. Written as DNA, the CDR3 is TGCGCCAGCAGCCCGCAAGAGAGGGGGGCTTACTACGAGCAGTACTTC. Residues: CASSPQERGAYYEQYF.

The rearrangement joins TRBV28 to TRBJ2-5, with 7 positions matching TRBD1. Germline loops: CDR1 MDHEN, CDR2 SYDVKM. Trimming removed 7 bases from V and 1 base from J; junction bases left unmatched: 6. The CDR3 is made up of 14 amino acids. This CDR3 is CASKRDSLQETQYF. The CDR3 DNA reads TGTGCCAGCAAACGGGACAGCCTCCAAGAGACCCAGTACTTC. Using reference TRBV28 and TRBJ2-5 for the parts outside the CDR3, the full variable domain is DVKVTQSSRYLVKRTGEKVFLECVQDMDHENMFWYRQDPGLGLRLIYFSYDVKMKEKGDIPEGYSVSREKKERFSLILESASTNQTSMYLCASKRDSLQETQYFGPGTRLLVL.

Ten or more counts support this clonotype. The chain carries TRBV28 and TRBJ2-7; D is perhaps TRBD1 (5 bases). The CDR3 has 18 residues. V lost 4 bases and J 3 bases, leaving 25 bases between the germline ends. Per germline, CDR1 MDHEN and CDR2 SYDVKM. CDR3 sequence reads: CASSSALSTGPRYYEQYF. The CDR3 DNA reads TGTGCCAGCAGTTCCGCCCTTTCAACAGGCCCCCGCTACTACGAGCAGTACTTC.

This clonotype showed up just a few times. The chain employs TRBV3-1 and TRBJ2-5; TRBD2 matches 14 bases. The CDR3 totals 14 residues. J was trimmed by 11 bases and V by 4 bases; bases with no gene match: 6. Germline CDR1 reads LGHDT; CDR2 reads YNNKEL (reference sequence). CDR3 sequence (DNA): TGTGCCAGCAGCCCCGGACTAGCGGGAGGCCTTCAGTACTTC. Its translation is CASSPGLAGGLQYF.

This rearrangement joins TRBV4-2 to TRBJ1-1; a weak D match, TRBD1 (5 bases). Trimming took off 4 bases at V and 2 bases at J, with 14 bases between the two ends. The germline gives CDR1 LGHNA, CDR2 YNFKEQ. This CDR3 has 15 amino acids. In DNA, the CDR3 is TGTGCCAGCAGCCCATCCGACAGATCCAACACTGAAGCTTTCTTT. The encoded protein is CASSPSDRSNTEAFF.

This clonotype has more than one count but fewer than ten. The chain couples TRBV20-1 to TRBJ2-7; D unclear. V was trimmed by 2 bases and J by 5 bases, leaving 7 bases between them. The length of the CDR3 is 11 residues. The germline V gene has CDR1 DFQATT and CDR2 SNEGSKA (reference sequence). CDR3 residues: CSARHRHEQYF. The CDR3 DNA reads TGCAGTGCTAGACACCGCCACGAGCAGTACTTC.

This clonotype showed up many times. This chain uses TRBV7-8 with TRBJ2-1; D gene ambiguous. Trimming removed 2 bases from V and 8 bases from J, with 16 bases in between. Germline V gene lookup returns CDR1 SGHVS and CDR2 FQNEAQ. The CDR3 runs to 15 residues. CDR3 coding DNA: TGTGCCAGCAGCTTAAACCCCGCACGGTGGGATGAGCAGTTCTTC. As protein: CASSLNPARWDEQFF.

The table lists this clonotype with a few counts. The chain combines TRBV14 with TRBJ2-5; no firm D call. The CDR3 extends over 13 amino acids. V was pared by 1 base and J by 3 bases, with 6 bases between. In germline, CDR1 is SGHDN, CDR2 FVKESK. The CDR3 DNA reads TGTGCCAGCAGCCAAGGAGGAGAAGAGACCCAGTACTTC. Amino acids: CASSQGGEETQYF.

The V and J genes are TRBV13 and TRBJ2-6, with D unclear. The CDR3 totals 15 residues. Germline V lookup: CDR1 PRHDT, CDR2 FYEKMQ (reference sequence). V lost 4 bases to trimming and J lost 0 bases, with 7 bases between them. As DNA, the CDR3 is TGTGCCAGCAGCTCCGACTCCTCTGGGGCCAACGTCCTGACTTTC. This gives the protein CASSSDSSGANVLTF. The full variable domain, in which reference TRBV13 and TRBJ2-6 provide the parts outside the CDR3, is AAGVIQSPRHLIKEKRETATLKCYPIPRHDTVYWYQQGPGQDPQFLISFYEKMQSDKGSIPDRFSAQQFSDYHSELNMSSLELGDSALYFCASSSDSSGANVLTFGAGSRLTVL.